The 19 T cell receptor beta chains given below trace back to one sample, sequenced in a study of cytomegalovirus exposure and HLA in healthy donors. Both 60 Vbeta primers and 13 Jbeta primers went into the PCR. Profiling relied on immunoSEQ multiplex PCR, and the TCRdb table lists in-frame clones only, not all of them. Here the sample spans 150,000 to 200,000 clones, around 80% being singletons. Material for sequencing was PBMCs. The receptors were gathered from a woman in her 30s in good health and CMV-seropositive.

The genes are TRBV6-6 and TRBJ1-2, with TRBD1 identical over 9 bases. The CDR3 loop spans 14 amino acids. The ends lost 6 bases at V and 6 bases at J; junction bases unmatched: 8. Germline CDR1 reads MNHNY; CDR2 reads SVGAGI (reference sequence). The CDR3 DNA sequence: TGTGCCAGCAGCCCCTGGGACAGGGTGGATGGCTACACCTTC. Its protein product is CASSPWDRVDGYTF.

This clone has just one count. CDR3 loop: CASSLYSSGGADTQYF. In DNA form, the CDR3 reads TGTGCCAGCAGCTTGTACTCCTCAGGGGGTGCAGATACGCAGTATTTT. This chain links TRBV7-9 with TRBJ2-3; 7 bases fit TRBD1. CDR3 size: 16 residues. Germline assignment: CDR1 SEHNR and CDR2 FQNEAQ (reference sequence). J gave up 4 bases and V 3 bases, and 10 bases lay outside the gene matches. Drawing the rest from reference TRBV7-9 and TRBJ2-3, the complete variable domain is DTGVSQNPRHKITKRGQNVTFRCDPISEHNRLYWYRQTLGQGPEFLTYFQNEAQLEKSRLLSDRFSAERPKGSFSTLEIQRTEQGDSAMYLCASSLYSSGGADTQYFGPGTRLTVL.

This sequence joins TRBV19 and TRBJ2-5; tentatively, D is TRBD2 (5 bases). Germline V gene lookup returns CDR1 LNHDA and CDR2 SQIVND (reference sequence). The V and J ends lost 2 bases and 3 bases respectively, with 16 bases between them. This CDR3 spans 16 amino acids. CDR3 protein: CASSITRPGNKETQYF. The CDR3, as DNA: TGTGCCAGTAGTATAACGCGTCCGGGGAATAAAGAGACCCAGTACTTC.

The chain is built from TRBV5-4 and TRBJ1-2, with 10 bases aligning to TRBD1. The CDR3 is 16 amino acids. In germline, CDR1 is SGHNT, CDR2 YYREEE (reference sequence). After removal of 1 base from V and 0 bases from J, the junction contained 3 bases not matched to a gene. Written as DNA, the CDR3 is TGTGCCAGCAGCTTGTCTGACAGGGGGCCTAACTATGGCTACACCTTC. It specifies CASSLSDRGPNYGYTF.

The chain combines TRBV7-2 with TRBJ2-5, with D possibly being TRBD2 (6 bases). V was cut by 3 bases and J by 6 bases, with 11 bases left in between. CDR3 length: 13 residues. Germline V gives CDR1 SGHTA, CDR2 FQGNSA. The CDR3 DNA is TGTGCCAGCAGCTTGGGTAGCGGAAAGACCCAGTACTTC. It specifies CASSLGSGKTQYF.

The chain couples TRBV2 to TRBJ2-5; D is uncertain. Between the trimmed V and J ends, which lost 3 bases and 0 bases, there was a span of 8 bases. The CDR3 totals 14 residues. CDR1 SNHLY and CDR2 FYNNEI come from the germline V gene. The CDR3 sequence is CASSEVEYQETQYF. The CDR3 nucleotides are TGTGCCAGCAGTGAGGTAGAGTACCAAGAGACCCAGTACTTC. Full variable domain (outside the CDR3, taken from reference TRBV2 and TRBJ2-5): EPEVTQTPSHQVTQMGQEVILRCVPISNHLYFYWYRQILGQKVEFLVSFYNNEISEKSEIFDDQFSVERPDGSNFTLKIRSTKLEDSAMYFCASSEVEYQETQYFGPGTRLLVL.

V usage is TRBV6-4 and J usage is TRBJ1-1; a possible D gene is TRBD1 (6 bases). CDR1 is MRHNA, CDR2 SNTAGT, per germline. The V end was cut by 6 bases, the J end by 1 base, with 12 bases between. The CDR3 extends over 14 amino acids. The CDR3 here is CASRQQGRNTEAFF. CDR3 nucleotide sequence: TGTGCCAGCAGACAACAGGGAAGGAACACTGAAGCTTTCTTT.

The chain is built from TRBV4-3 and TRBJ2-7; 8 nucleotides align to TRBD1. Per the germline V gene, CDR1 is LGHNA and CDR2 is YSLEER. J gave up 7 bases and V 8 bases, and 13 bases lay outside the gene matches. The CDR3 runs to 14 residues. CDR3 amino acids: CASVPGQAKDEQYF. CDR3 bases: TGCGCCAGCGTTCCGGGACAGGCGAAGGATGAGCAGTACTTC.

This clone showed up just once. The CDR3 reads CASSSPPGLADNEQFF. The CDR3 DNA reads TGTGCCAGTAGTAGCCCGCCGGGACTAGCGGACAATGAGCAGTTCTTC. V is TRBV19 and J is TRBJ2-1; 11 nucleotides align to TRBD2. CDR1 LNHDA and CDR2 SQIVND come from the germline V gene (reference sequence). V shed 4 bases, J shed 5 bases, and the junction held 7 bases outside the gene matches. There are 16 residues in the CDR3.

This clone appeared a few times. The chain is built from TRBV9 and TRBJ1-2; unclear D gene. Per the germline V gene, CDR1 is SGDLS and CDR2 is YYNGEE. V lost 3 bases to trimming and J lost 5 bases, with 8 bases between them. The CDR3 runs to 12 residues. This CDR3 reads CASSGPGYGYTF. The CDR3 nucleotides are TGTGCCAGCAGCGGCCCGGGATATGGCTACACCTTC.

The genes are TRBV10-1 and TRBJ1-2, with no clear D. Germline values: CDR1 WNHNN, CDR2 SYGVQD (reference sequence). The CDR3 consists of 13 residues. Deletions cut 2 bases from V and 7 bases from J, with 11 bases between. The CDR3, as DNA: TGCGCCAGCAGTGAGGTTTTCGGTGGTGGCTACACCTTC. It specifies CASSEVFGGGYTF.

The chain couples TRBV5-4 to TRBJ1-1, with unresolved D. This CDR3 contains 16 residues. V was trimmed by 0 bases and J by 1 base, leaving 13 bases between them. Germline V gives CDR1 SGHNT, CDR2 YYREEE (reference sequence). The chain's CDR3 is CASSLDVWAGNTEAFF. In DNA, the CDR3 is TGTGCCAGCAGCTTGGATGTTTGGGCAGGGAACACTGAAGCTTTCTTT.

V is TRBV7-2 and J is TRBJ1-1; D remains unclear. The CDR3 runs 13 residues. Germline CDR1 reads SGHTA; CDR2 reads FQGNSA. V shed 5 bases and J shed 1 base, with 8 bases lying between them. The CDR3 DNA follows: TGTGCCAGCAGCCCCGAGCCGAACACTGAAGCTTTCTTT. Amino acids: CASSPEPNTEAFF.

This clone was seen only a few times. This sequence joins TRBV5-1 and TRBJ2-7; 8 bases align to TRBD2. In germline, CDR1 is SGHRS, CDR2 YFSETQ. V dropped 0 bases and J dropped 2; count of bases not matched to a gene: 7. There are 16 residues in the CDR3. The CDR3, as DNA: TGCGCCAGCAGCTTGGGGAAAGCGGGAGTCGCCTACGAGCAGTACTTC. This sequence encodes CASSLGKAGVAYEQYF.

The chain joins TRBV5-1 to TRBJ1-1, with TRBD1 matching over 9 bases. The CDR3 length is 15 residues. Per the germline V gene, CDR1 is SGHRS and CDR2 is YFSETQ. V lost 3 bases to trimming and J lost 5 bases; unmatched junction nucleotides: 8. CDR3 coding DNA: TGCGCCAGCAGCTCCGCTACAGGGGGCGGTACTGAAGCTTTCTTT. This codes for CASSSATGGGTEAFF.

This sequence joins TRBV1 and TRBJ2-1; TRBD2 is the table's D call, not checked against the DNA. TRBV1 is an annotated pseudogene. The CDR3 runs to 15 residues. This chain's CDR3 is CTSSQGTSGYNEQFF. The CDR3 DNA sequence: TGCACCAGCAGCCAAGGGACTAGCGGATACAATGAGCAGTTCTTC.

This chain joins TRBV15 and TRBJ2-7, with 10 bases that match TRBD1. This CDR3 comprises 15 residues. Germline V gene data show CDR1 as LNHNV and CDR2 as YYDKDF (reference sequence). The V gene end was trimmed by 9 bases and the J gene end by 2 bases; junction bases not matched to a gene: 10. CDR3: CATRQGALGTYEQYF. The CDR3 DNA is TGTGCCACTAGACAGGGGGCATTGGGAACCTACGAGCAGTACTTC.

This clone was seen just once. This chain joins TRBV18 and TRBJ1-1; weak D call: TRBD1 (6 bases). Germline V CDR1 and CDR2: KGHSH, LQKENI. V gave up 4 bases and J gave up 7 bases, with 13 bases separating them. This CDR3 is built from 13 residues. The CDR3 spells CASSLQGGGEAFF. CDR3 nucleotides: TGTGCCAGCTCACTACAGGGTGGGGGTGAAGCTTTCTTT.

This rearrangement joins TRBV7-8 to TRBJ1-1, with 10 bases fitting TRBD1. The CDR3 has 18 amino acids. V trimming: 0 bases; J trimming: 3 bases; junction bases outside the gene matches: 10. Germline loops: CDR1 SGHVS, CDR2 FQNEAQ. Here the CDR3 reads CASSLAVLRQGADTEAFF. Here the CDR3 DNA reads TGTGCCAGCAGCTTAGCCGTCCTGCGACAGGGGGCAGACACTGAAGCTTTCTTT.